This TCR beta chain is drawn from a study of regulatory T cells in long-lasting Graves disease. At the level of the study: Positivity for TSH receptor antibodies plus over 5 years of antithyroid drugs meant persistent Graves' disease. Study outcomes and limitations: Because few samples were included, accuracy may have been lower. Analysis covered peripheral blood alone, not thyroid tissue.

As to time point: persistent/refractory GD, antithyroid drugs over 5 years with positive TRAb. PBMC-extracted RNA yielded the TCR library. Graves' disease diagnoses used American Thyroid Association guidelines. Combining iRepertoire HTBI primers with Arm-PCR of CDR3 regions, the authors built TCR beta libraries. TCRdb analysed the multiplex PCR reads with MiXCR anew, one entry per CDR3 protein. This table holds hundreds of thousands of distinct CDR3 sequences, roughly 21% found once. This clonotype was seen ten or more times. Its antigen remains unidentified. The CDR3 consists of 15 residues. Germline CDR1 reads MNHNS; CDR2 reads SASEGT. With 5 bases clipped from V and 0 bases from J, the junction kept 5 bases outside the gene matches.

The specimen was peripheral blood mononuclear cells (PBMCs), collected when the disease was refractory, from a patient treated with antithyroid drugs. The chain has TRBV6-1 and TRBJ1-1; 8 bases line up with TRBD1. The origin of this receptor is a female donor with Graves disease. CDR3 sequence: CASSPGQGVNTEAFF. CDR3 in DNA: TGTGCCAGCAGTCCCGGACAGGGCGTGAACACTGAAGCTTTCTTT.